This T cell receptor beta chain originates from a study of HIV-infected patients and healthy controls. All unsorted peripheral T cells were captured because whole blood was used without fractionation. To note about this clonotype: Its antigen is not identified.

Findings and caveats of the study: Apparent post-therapy Gini recovery among HIV-infected patients was not reproduced with size-matched repertoires.

Reverse transcription used around 500 ng RNA and constant-region primers for alpha and beta. Using multiplexing indices, alpha and beta chain libraries were generated apart by chain-specific third strand synthesis. TCRdb reprocessed the 5' RACE reads with MiXCR, giving one entry per CDR3 protein. The sample yields about 17,000 distinct CDR3 sequences, over 5% seen once. The CDR3 consists of 16 residues. V lost 4 bases to trimming and J lost 5 bases; unmatched junction nucleotides: 10. Germline V CDR1 and CDR2: LGHNA, YSLEER. This TCR was recovered from an adult in good health. Sample: blood. The chain has TRBV4-3 and TRBJ2-1; 8 bases align to TRBD1. CDR3 in DNA: TGCGCCAGCAGCCCGCGTTTGGGACAGGTACACAATGAGCAGTTCTTC. Translation: CASSPRLGQVHNEQFF.